This TCR beta chain was observed in a study of cytomegalovirus exposure and HLA in healthy donors. On the study more broadly: Earlier, 150 million to 200 million T cells were analyzed, and 90 million to 140 million unique TCR beta sequences were found among them.

Primers included in the PCR were 60 Vbeta and 13 Jbeta primers. The assay was immunoSEQ multiplex PCR, and TCRdb's table has in-frame clones only and misses some. The sample consists of 300,000 or so clones, 80% to 90% of them appearing once. Study results and limitations: Sequencing had likely introduced a cluster of highly shared sequence variants as an artifact. Among TCR beta chains, those listed as cytomegalovirus-associated numbered some 160. Immune exposure data for these donors was limited to CMV serostatus.

A note on this clone: Its specificity is unknown.

This CDR3 comprises 16 residues. Per the germline V gene, CDR1 is MNHEY and CDR2 is SMNVEV (reference sequence). The V end was cut by 3 bases, the J end by 5 bases, with 20 bases between. The sequence was collected from a woman aged 40 to 50 in good health and CMV-seropositive. The genes are TRBV27 and TRBJ2-7; D is possibly TRBD2 (5 bases). The specimen was PBMCs. Here the CDR3 reads CASSLVFMATGNEQYF. In DNA form, the CDR3 reads TGTGCCAGCAGTTTGGTTTTCATGGCCACCGGGAACGAGCAGTACTTC.